Presented here are 6 T cell receptor beta chains from one specimen sequenced in a study of CD8 T cells in ankylosing spondylitis (dated by TCRdb to 2015 to 2018). Receptors were amplified or captured by 5' RACE. Instrument used: Illumina HiSeq 2500. TCRdb trimmed public reads at Q25 via fastp, called clones via MiXCR and kept in-frame beta chains. Rows are unified per CDR3 protein, each entry keeping the most common DNA and genes. For this sample the table gives around 230,000 distinct CDR3 sequences, of which approximately 8% were detected only once. The ten largest clones represent approximately 5% of the sample. Sequencing was done on a sample of blood, either unsorted or a sorted T cell fraction (not recorded which). These receptor sequences come from a female donor with ankylosing spondylitis or in good health (not recorded which).

In this sample, this clonotype turned up a few times. This sequence joins TRBV5-1 and TRBJ1-2, with D possibly matching TRBD1 (5 bases). This CDR3 comprises 17 residues. Germline V CDR1 and CDR2: SGHRS, YFSETQ. The V end lost 4 bases, the J end lost 3 bases, and 22 bases lay between the germline ends. This CDR3 reads CASSPGRDSWGHYGYTF. The CDR3 DNA is TGCGCCAGCAGCCCTGGACGGGACTCCTGGGGCCACTATGGCTACACCTTC.

This clonotype was recorded many times. This chain joins TRBV20-1 and TRBJ2-1, with 7 nucleotides matching TRBD2. J lost 12 bases, V lost 0 bases, and 11 bases had no gene match. CDR3 size: 14 residues. Looked up from germline, CDR1 is DFQATT and CDR2 is SNEGSKA (reference sequence). The CDR3 sequence: CSAREGLGLFVQFF. In nucleotides, the CDR3 is TGCAGTGCTAGAGAGGGACTGGGACTATTTGTGCAGTTCTTC.

In its sample, this clonotype was seen many times. This chain uses TRBV7-9 with TRBJ2-7; D not resolved. CDR3 length: 12 residues. V was trimmed by 0 bases and J by 5 bases, leaving 5 bases between them. In germline, CDR1 is SEHNR, CDR2 FQNEAQ (reference sequence). The CDR3 sequence: CASSLAQDEQYF. The CDR3 nucleotides read TGTGCCAGCAGCTTAGCGCAGGACGAGCAGTACTTC.

This clonotype is a singleton in its sample. This may be a read error, as it is one base from a much larger clone. The chain joins TRBV12-3 or TRBV12-4 to TRBJ1-2; D is unclear. The CDR3 runs to 14 residues. The CDR3 sequence: CASSFFPQVYGYAF. CDR3 in DNA: TGTGCCAGCAGTTTCTTCCCCCAGGTCTATGGCTACGCCTTC.

Ten or more counts support this clonotype. The chain has TRBV6-1 and TRBJ2-7; D is ambiguous. The germline V gene encodes CDR1 MNHNS and CDR2 SASEGT. This CDR3 comprises 14 residues. Trimming took off 8 bases at V and 1 base at J, with 15 bases between the two ends. Here the CDR3 reads CASRINRASYEQYF. In DNA, the CDR3 is TGTGCCAGCCGCATTAACCGGGCATCCTACGAGCAGTACTTC.

J is TRBJ1-5 and V is TRBV7-2; TRBD1 aligns across 9 bases. CDR3 size: 14 residues. V gave up 4 bases and J gave up 6 bases; unmatched junction bases: 4. Per germline, CDR1 SGHTA and CDR2 FQGNSA. The DNA of the CDR3 is TGTGCCAGCAGCTCAACAGGGGGCTCTCAGCCCCAGCATTTT. It encodes CASSSTGGSQPQHF. The entire variable domain, with the rest obtained from reference TRBV7-2 and TRBJ1-5, is as follows: GAGVSQSPSNKVTEKGKDVELRCDPISGHTALYWYRQSLGQGLEFLIYFQGNSAPDKSGLPSDRFSAERTGGSVSTLTIQRTQQEDSAVYLCASSSTGGSQPQHFGDGTRLSIL.